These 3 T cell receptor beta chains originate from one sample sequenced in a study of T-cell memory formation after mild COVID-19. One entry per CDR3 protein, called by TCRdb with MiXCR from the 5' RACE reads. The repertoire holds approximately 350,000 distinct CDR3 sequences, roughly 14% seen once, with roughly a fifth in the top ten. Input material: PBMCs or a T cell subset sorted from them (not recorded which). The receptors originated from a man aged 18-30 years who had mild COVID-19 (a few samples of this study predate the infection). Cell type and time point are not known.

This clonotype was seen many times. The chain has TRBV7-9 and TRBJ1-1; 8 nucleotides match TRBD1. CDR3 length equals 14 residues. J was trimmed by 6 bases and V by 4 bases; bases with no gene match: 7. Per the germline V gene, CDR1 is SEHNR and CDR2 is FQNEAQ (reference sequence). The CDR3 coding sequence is TGTGCCAGCAGCTCGGGACAGGCAACTCCTGAAGCTTTCTTT. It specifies CASSSGQATPEAFF. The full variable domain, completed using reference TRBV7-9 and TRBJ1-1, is DTGVSQNPRHKITKRGQNVTFRCDPISEHNRLYWYRQTLGQGPEFLTYFQNEAQLEKSRLLSDRFSAERPKGSFSTLEIQRTEQGDSAMYLCASSSGQATPEAFFGQGTRLTVV.

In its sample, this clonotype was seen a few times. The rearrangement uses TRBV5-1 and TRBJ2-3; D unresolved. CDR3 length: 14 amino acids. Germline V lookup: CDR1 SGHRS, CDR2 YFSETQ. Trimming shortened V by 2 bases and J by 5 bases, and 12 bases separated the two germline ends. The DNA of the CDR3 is TGCGCCAGCAGCTTTGTGTCAGGATTAGATACGCAGTATTTT. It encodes CASSFVSGLDTQYF.

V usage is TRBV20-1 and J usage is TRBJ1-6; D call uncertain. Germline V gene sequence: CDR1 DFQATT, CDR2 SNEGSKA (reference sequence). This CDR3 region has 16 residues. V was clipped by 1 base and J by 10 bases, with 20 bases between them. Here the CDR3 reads CSARVQLGHTDSPLHF. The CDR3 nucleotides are TGCAGTGCTAGAGTTCAACTAGGTCATACGGACTCACCCCTCCACTTT.